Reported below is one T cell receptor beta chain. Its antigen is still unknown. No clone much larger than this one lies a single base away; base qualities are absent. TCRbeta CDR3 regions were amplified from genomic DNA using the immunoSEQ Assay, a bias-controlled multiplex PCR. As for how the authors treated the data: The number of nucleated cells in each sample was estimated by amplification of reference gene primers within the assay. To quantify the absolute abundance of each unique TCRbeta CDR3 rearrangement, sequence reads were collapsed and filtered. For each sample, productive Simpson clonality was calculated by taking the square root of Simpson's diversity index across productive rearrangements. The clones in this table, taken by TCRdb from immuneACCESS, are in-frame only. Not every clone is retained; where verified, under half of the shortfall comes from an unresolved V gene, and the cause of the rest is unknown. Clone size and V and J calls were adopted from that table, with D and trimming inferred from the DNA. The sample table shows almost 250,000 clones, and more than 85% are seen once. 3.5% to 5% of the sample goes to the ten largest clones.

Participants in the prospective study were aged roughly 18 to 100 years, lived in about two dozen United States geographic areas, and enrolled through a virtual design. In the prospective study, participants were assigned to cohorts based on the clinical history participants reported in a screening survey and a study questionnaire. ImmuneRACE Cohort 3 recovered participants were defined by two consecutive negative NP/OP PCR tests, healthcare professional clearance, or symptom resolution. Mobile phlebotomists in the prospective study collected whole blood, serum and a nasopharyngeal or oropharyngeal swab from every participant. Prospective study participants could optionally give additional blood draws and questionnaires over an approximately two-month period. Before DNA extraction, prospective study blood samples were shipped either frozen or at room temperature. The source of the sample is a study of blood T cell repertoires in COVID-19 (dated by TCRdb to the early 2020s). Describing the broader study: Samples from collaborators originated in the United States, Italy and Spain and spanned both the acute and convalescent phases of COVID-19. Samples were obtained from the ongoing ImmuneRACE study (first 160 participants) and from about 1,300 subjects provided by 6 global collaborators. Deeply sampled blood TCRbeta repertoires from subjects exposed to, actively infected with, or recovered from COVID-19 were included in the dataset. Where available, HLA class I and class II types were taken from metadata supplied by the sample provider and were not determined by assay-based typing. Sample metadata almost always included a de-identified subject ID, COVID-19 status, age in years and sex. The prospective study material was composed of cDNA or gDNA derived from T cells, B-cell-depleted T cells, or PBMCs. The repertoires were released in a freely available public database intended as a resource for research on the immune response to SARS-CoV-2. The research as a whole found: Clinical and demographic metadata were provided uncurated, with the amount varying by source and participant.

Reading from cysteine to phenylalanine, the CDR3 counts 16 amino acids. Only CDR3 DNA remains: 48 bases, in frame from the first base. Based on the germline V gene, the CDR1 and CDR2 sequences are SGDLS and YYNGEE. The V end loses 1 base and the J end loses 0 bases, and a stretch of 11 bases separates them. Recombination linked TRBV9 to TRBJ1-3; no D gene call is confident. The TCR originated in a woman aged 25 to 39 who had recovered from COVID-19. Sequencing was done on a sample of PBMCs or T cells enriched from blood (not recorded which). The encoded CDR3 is CASSVKGAFSGNTIYF. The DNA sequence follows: TGTGCCAGCAGCGTAAAAGGAGCTTTCTCTGGAAACACCATATATTTT.